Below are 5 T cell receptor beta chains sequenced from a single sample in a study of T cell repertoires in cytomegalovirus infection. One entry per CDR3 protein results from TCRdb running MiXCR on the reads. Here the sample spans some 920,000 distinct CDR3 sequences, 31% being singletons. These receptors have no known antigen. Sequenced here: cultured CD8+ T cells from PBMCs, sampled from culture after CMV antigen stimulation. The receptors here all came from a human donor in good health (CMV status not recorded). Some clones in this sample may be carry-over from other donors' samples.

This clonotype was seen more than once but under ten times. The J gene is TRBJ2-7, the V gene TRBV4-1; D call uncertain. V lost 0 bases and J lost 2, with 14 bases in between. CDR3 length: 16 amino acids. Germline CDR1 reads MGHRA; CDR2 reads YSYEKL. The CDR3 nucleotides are TGCGCCAGCAGCCAAGAACTTGGCGGACGAGCCTACGAGCAGTACTTC. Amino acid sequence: CASSQELGGRAYEQYF.

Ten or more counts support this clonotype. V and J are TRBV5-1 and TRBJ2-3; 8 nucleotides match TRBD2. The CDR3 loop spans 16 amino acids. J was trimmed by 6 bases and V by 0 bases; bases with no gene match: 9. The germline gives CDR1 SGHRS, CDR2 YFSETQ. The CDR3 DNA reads TGCGCCAGCAGCTTGGGGTTTAGCGGGGCCCCCGATACGCAGTATTTT. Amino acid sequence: CASSLGFSGAPDTQYF.

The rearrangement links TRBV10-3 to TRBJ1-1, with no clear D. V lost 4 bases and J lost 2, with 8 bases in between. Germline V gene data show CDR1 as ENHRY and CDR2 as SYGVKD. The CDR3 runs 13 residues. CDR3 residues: CAISVSENTEAFF. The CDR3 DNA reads TGTGCCATCAGTGTATCCGAAAACACTGAAGCTTTCTTT.

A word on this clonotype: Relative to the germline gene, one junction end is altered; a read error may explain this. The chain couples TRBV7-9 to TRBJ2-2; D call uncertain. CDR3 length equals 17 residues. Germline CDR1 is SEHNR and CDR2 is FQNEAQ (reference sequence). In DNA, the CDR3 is TGTGCCAGCAGCTTAGTTGACCTCAGATTTAACACCGAGGAGCTGTTTTTT. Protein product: CASSLVDLRFNTEELFF.

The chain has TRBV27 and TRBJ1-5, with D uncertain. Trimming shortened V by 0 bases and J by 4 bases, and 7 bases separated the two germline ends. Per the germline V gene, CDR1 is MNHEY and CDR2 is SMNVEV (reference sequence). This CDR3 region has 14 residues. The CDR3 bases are TGTGCCAGCAGTTTATCGGGGTTTAATCAGCCCCAGCATTTT. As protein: CASSLSGFNQPQHF.